Presented here are 9 T cell receptor beta chains from one specimen sequenced in a study of metastatic and nonmetastatic thyroid tumors. TCRdb reprocessed the PCR reads via MiXCR. The sample has around 34,000 clones; 25% to 30% are singletons. Thyroid surgery had not been preceded by any treatment in any patient. The sample taken for sequencing was blood. The receptors stem from a female donor with papillary thyroid cancer or a benign thyroid nodule (not recorded which). Some clones in this sample may be carry-over from other donors' samples.

This clone has just a few counts. This chain connects TRBV6-2 or TRBV6-3 to TRBJ2-7, with D possibly TRBD1 on 5 matching bases. V was cut by 7 bases and J by 2 bases, with 15 bases left in between. CDR3 length: 14 amino acids. CDR1 is MNHEY and CDR2 is SVGEGT in the germline V gene. Here the CDR3 reads CASTPTVLTYEQYF. Here the CDR3 DNA reads TGTGCCAGCACCCCGACAGTCTTAACCTACGAGCAGTACTTC.

As to this clone: Other DNA sequences in the sample encode the same CDR3. This chain links TRBV30 with TRBJ1-3; D uncertain. V was trimmed by 0 bases and J by 1 base, leaving 22 bases between them. Germline CDR1 reads GTSNPN; CDR2 reads SVGIG (reference sequence). This CDR3 region has 19 residues. CDR3 sequence: CAWSVRYRVAPESGNTIYF. The CDR3 DNA sequence: TGTGCCTGGAGTGTACGGTATAGGGTTGCACCTGAATCTGGAAACACCATATATTTT.

About this clone: Given the absence of the conserved phenylalanine or tryptophan at the CDR3 end, a read error is likely. The DNA is left out, because the CDR3 cannot be placed on it with certainty; the CDR3 is given as TCRdb lists it. The V call is TRBV10-1, the J call TRBJ1-2. The germline gives CDR1 WNHNN, CDR2 SYGVQD (reference sequence). The CDR3 adds up to 12 amino acids, both ends counted. Here the CDR3 reads CASSESATSLYY.

V usage is TRBV19 and J usage is TRBJ2-7, with D uncertain. The ends were cut back, 5 bases at V and 1 base at J, with 9 bases in the middle. CDR1 LNHDA and CDR2 SQIVND come from the germline V gene (reference sequence). The CDR3 totals 13 residues. The CDR3 DNA reads TGTGCCAGTAGTCCTACCCTTTCCTACGAGCAGTACTTC. As protein: CASSPTLSYEQYF.

This clone was seen repeatedly, ten times or more. The gene calls are TRBV7-7 and TRBJ2-3; D is possibly TRBD1 (6 bases). Between the trimmed V and J ends, which lost 11 bases and 0 bases, there was a span of 12 bases. Germline assignment: CDR1 SSHAT and CDR2 FNYEAQ (reference sequence). The length of the CDR3 is 13 residues. The CDR3 protein is CASGASSTDTQYF. Here the CDR3 DNA reads TGTGCCTCAGGGGCGAGTAGCACAGATACGCAGTATTTT.

This clone was detected many times. This chain links TRBV5-1 with TRBJ2-1; D might be TRBD1 (6 bases). Germline values: CDR1 SGHRS, CDR2 YFSETQ. The V gene lost 6 bases and the J gene lost 0 bases, with 10 bases spanning the gap. The CDR3 extends over 14 amino acids. CDR3 protein: CASTQGSSYNEQFF. The CDR3 coding sequence is TGCGCCAGCACCCAGGGGAGCTCCTACAATGAGCAGTTCTTC.

This clone was seen a handful of times. The chain joins TRBV15 to TRBJ2-5, with TRBD1 as a possible D gene (6 bases). This CDR3 contains 12 residues. The germline V gene has CDR1 LNHNV and CDR2 YYDKDF (reference sequence). V was cut by 7 bases and J by 5 bases, with 11 bases left in between. CDR3 region: CATKGENETQYF. The DNA for the CDR3 is TGTGCCACCAAGGGGGAGAATGAGACCCAGTACTTC.

This clone was counted ten times or more. The V gene is TRBV10-3, the J gene TRBJ1-1; maybe TRBD1 (5 bases). The CDR3 is made up of 14 amino acids. CDR1 is ENHRY, CDR2 SYGVKD, per germline. Trimming pared 2 bases from V and 7 bases from J, leaving 14 bases between. Here the CDR3 DNA reads TGTGCCATCAGTGAGGGACAAAGTGGGCTTGAAGCTTTCTTT. Translation gives CAISEGQSGLEAFF.

The J gene is TRBJ2-1, the V gene TRBV11-2; D is unclear. Trimming took off 1 base at V and 5 bases at J, with 6 bases between the two ends. The CDR3 runs to 13 residues. The germline V gene has CDR1 SGHAT and CDR2 FQNNGV. The CDR3 loop reads CASSLASDNEQFF. CDR3 DNA: TGTGCCAGCAGCTTAGCTAGTGACAATGAGCAGTTCTTC.